This TCR beta chain stems from a study of cytomegalovirus exposure and HLA in healthy donors. Notes on the study in general: Presence/absence analyses supposed approximately even sequencing depth among donors. Reported performance of the classifier showed diagnosis of cytomegalovirus status with high specificity and sensitivity.

Primers for the PCR totalled 60 Vbeta and 13 Jbeta. Sequenced by immunoSEQ multiplex PCR; TCRdb stores in-frame clones only, minus some. The data show tens of thousands of clones, under 85% seen once. Germline V lookup: CDR1 MDHEN, CDR2 SYDVKM. This CDR3 spans 14 amino acids. The V end was cut by 6 bases, the J end by 8 bases, with 19 bases between. Remarks on this clone: The target antigen is unknown.

The sequenced sample consisted of PBMCs. This clonotype was sampled from a woman younger than 45 in good health and CMV-seronegative. This sequence joins TRBV28 and TRBJ1-2, with D perhaps TRBD1 (6 bases). CDR3 loop: CASSAQGKGNGYTF. CDR3 bases: TGTGCCAGCAGCGCACAGGGTAAGGGGAACGGCTACACCTTC.